These 11 T cell receptor beta chains were sequenced from one sample in a study of cytomegalovirus exposure and HLA in healthy donors. The table came from immunoSEQ multiplex PCR; TCRdb's copy has only in-frame clones and leaves some out. The table lists roughly 71,000 clones, about 95% of them singletons. Sequenced sample: PBMCs. All receptors derive from a woman aged 18 to 35 in good health and CMV-seronegative.

This chain links TRBV5-4 with TRBJ2-3, with a tentative D call TRBD2 (6 bases). The germline V gene has CDR1 SGHNT and CDR2 YYREEE (reference sequence). V gave up 6 bases and J gave up 2 bases, with 16 bases separating them. The CDR3 is 15 residues long. The CDR3 DNA is TGTGCCAGCACCTACGAGGGAGGACCCACAGATACGCAGTATTTT. It yields the protein CASTYEGGPTDTQYF.

V is TRBV4-1 and J is TRBJ2-3; the match to TRBD2 covers 12 bases. V was clipped by 11 bases and J by 5 bases; unmatched bases: 8. The CDR3 loop spans 14 amino acids. In germline, CDR1 is MGHRA, CDR2 YSYEKL. The CDR3: CASRTSGAVDTQYF. The DNA of the CDR3 is TGCGCCTCCCGGACTAGCGGGGCGGTAGATACGCAGTATTTT.

The chain is built from TRBV7-9 and TRBJ1-1, with D hard to call. Germline CDR1 and CDR2: SEHNR and FQNEAQ (reference sequence). The CDR3 extends over 12 amino acids. The germline V and J ends were trimmed by 6 bases and 3 bases, with 8 bases remaining between them. In DNA, the CDR3 is TGTGCCAGCAGTCCGGGATACACTGAAGCTTTCTTT. It encodes CASSPGYTEAFF.

The V gene is TRBV28, the J gene TRBJ1-5; the D gene is possibly TRBD1 (6 bases). V was pared by 7 bases and J by 3 bases, with 13 bases between. This CDR3 contains 14 residues. Per germline, CDR1 MDHEN and CDR2 SYDVKM. The CDR3 nucleotides are TGTGCCAGCACGGCAGGGGTCCCCAATCAGCCCCAGCATTTT. Translated, it gives CASTAGVPNQPQHF.

The CDR3 sequence is CASSFSRDSYEQYF. In DNA form, the CDR3 reads TGTGCCAGCAGCTTTAGTCGGGACTCCTACGAGCAGTACTTC. The J gene is TRBJ2-7, the V gene TRBV7-2, with D perhaps TRBD2 (5 bases). The V end lost 3 bases, the J end lost 0 bases, and 9 bases lay between the germline ends. Germline V lookup: CDR1 SGHTA, CDR2 FQGNSA. The CDR3 extends over 14 amino acids.

The count of this clone is one. V usage is TRBV30 and J usage is TRBJ1-3; weak D call: TRBD1 (6 bases). Germline V gene data show CDR1 as GTSNPN and CDR2 as SVGIG (reference sequence). Trimming took off 0 bases at V and 0 bases at J, with 15 bases between the two ends. The CDR3 has 17 residues. The CDR3 DNA reads as TGTGCCTGGAGTGTACTGCGCAGGGGCCCCTCTGGAAACACCATATATTTT. This codes for CAWSVLRRGPSGNTIYF.

The V and J genes are TRBV19 and TRBJ1-6, with unresolved D. This CDR3 has 14 residues. The germline V gene encodes CDR1 LNHDA and CDR2 SQIVND (reference sequence). V lost 7 bases and J 8 bases, leaving 15 bases between the germline ends. The CDR3 DNA reads as TGTGCCAGTAAAATCGGGAGTTGGGATTCACCCCTCCACTTT. Amino acids: CASKIGSWDSPLHF. Drawing the rest from reference TRBV19 and TRBJ1-6, the complete variable domain is DGGITQSPKYLFRKEGQNVTLSCEQNLNHDAMYWYRQDPGQGLRLIYYSQIVNDFQKGDIAEGYSVSREKKESFPLTVTSAQKNPTAFYLCASKIGSWDSPLHFGNGTRLTVT.

The V call is TRBV4-1, the J call TRBJ1-2, with TRBD1 matching over 10 bases. This CDR3 comprises 16 residues. Germline V lookup: CDR1 MGHRA, CDR2 YSYEKL. V dropped 7 bases and J dropped 3; count of bases not matched to a gene: 11. This CDR3 reads CASTQSPGTGDYGYTF. The CDR3 DNA reads as TGCGCCAGCACCCAGAGCCCAGGGACAGGGGACTATGGCTACACCTTC.

The CDR3 region has the DNA TGTGCCACCAACCGGGACACCAATAGCAATCAGCCCCAGCATTTT. Protein: CATNRDTNSNQPQHF. The chain couples TRBV15 to TRBJ1-5; perhaps TRBD1 as D (6 bases). Trimming pared 7 bases from V and 0 bases from J, leaving 13 bases between. The germline CDR1 and CDR2 sequences are LNHNV and YYDKDF (reference sequence). This CDR3 comprises 15 residues.

V is TRBV5-1 and J is TRBJ2-5; 8 bases fit TRBD1. Trimming cost V 4 bases and J 5 bases; bases outside gene matches: 10. Germline V gene sequence: CDR1 SGHRS, CDR2 YFSETQ. The CDR3 contains 15 residues. Here the CDR3 reads CASSQGQGRRETQYF. The CDR3 DNA follows: TGCGCCAGCAGCCAAGGACAGGGCCGACGGGAGACCCAGTACTTC.

The chain employs TRBV7-9 and TRBJ2-3; 9 positions agree with TRBD1. The V gene's germline CDR1 is SEHNR and CDR2 FQNEAQ (reference sequence). Trimming cost V 4 bases and J 2 bases; bases outside gene matches: 7. The CDR3 loop spans 16 amino acids. CDR3 bases: TGTGCCAGCAGCTCCCCGGGACAGGGATACACAGATACGCAGTATTTT. This codes for CASSSPGQGYTDTQYF.